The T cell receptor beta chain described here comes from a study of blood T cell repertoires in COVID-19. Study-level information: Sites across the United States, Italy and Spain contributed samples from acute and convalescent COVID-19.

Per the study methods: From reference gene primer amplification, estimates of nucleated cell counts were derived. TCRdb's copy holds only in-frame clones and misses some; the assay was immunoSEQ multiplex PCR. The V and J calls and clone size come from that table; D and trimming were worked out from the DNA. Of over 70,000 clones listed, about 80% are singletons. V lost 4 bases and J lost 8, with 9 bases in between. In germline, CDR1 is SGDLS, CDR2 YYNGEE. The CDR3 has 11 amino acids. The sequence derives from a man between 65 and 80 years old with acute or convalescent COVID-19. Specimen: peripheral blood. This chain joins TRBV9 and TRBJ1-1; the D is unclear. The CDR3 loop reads CASSPLLEAFF. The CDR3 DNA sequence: TGTGCCAGCAGCCCCCTTCTGGAAGCTTTCTTT.